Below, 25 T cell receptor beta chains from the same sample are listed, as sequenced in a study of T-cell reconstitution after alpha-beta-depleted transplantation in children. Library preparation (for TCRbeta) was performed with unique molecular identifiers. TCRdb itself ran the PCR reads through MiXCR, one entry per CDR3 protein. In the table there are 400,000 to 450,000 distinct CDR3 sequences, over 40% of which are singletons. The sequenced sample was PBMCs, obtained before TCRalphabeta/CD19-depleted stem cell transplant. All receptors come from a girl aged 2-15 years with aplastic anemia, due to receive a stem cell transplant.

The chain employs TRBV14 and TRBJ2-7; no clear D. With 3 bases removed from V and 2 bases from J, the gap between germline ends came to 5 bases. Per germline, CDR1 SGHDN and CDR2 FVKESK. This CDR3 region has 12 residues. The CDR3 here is CASSHVTYEQYF. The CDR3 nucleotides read TGTGCCAGCAGCCATGTTACCTACGAGCAGTACTTC. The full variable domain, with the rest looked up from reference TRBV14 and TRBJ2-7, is EAGVTQFPSHSVIEKGQTVTLRCDPISGHDNLYWYRRVMGKEIKFLLHFVKESKQDESGMPNNRFLAERTGGTYSTLKVQPAELEDSGVYFCASSHVTYEQYFGPGTRLTVT.

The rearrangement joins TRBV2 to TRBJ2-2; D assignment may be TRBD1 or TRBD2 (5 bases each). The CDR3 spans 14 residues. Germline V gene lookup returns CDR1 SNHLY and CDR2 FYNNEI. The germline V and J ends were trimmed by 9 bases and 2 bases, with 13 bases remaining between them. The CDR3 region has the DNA TGTGCCAGTGGGGACGGGGTTAACACCGGGGAGCTGTTTTTT. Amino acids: CASGDGVNTGELFF.

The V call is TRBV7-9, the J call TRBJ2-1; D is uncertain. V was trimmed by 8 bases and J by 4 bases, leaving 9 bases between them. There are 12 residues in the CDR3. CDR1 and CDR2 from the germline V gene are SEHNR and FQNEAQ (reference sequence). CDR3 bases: TGTGCCAGCGCACCGACATACAATGAGCAGTTCTTC. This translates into CASAPTYNEQFF.

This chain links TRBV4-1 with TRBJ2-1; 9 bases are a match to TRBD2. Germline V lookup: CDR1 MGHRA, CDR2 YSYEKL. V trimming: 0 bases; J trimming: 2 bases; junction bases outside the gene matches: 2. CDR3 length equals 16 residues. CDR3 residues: CASSQDSSGTYNEQFF. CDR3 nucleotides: TGCGCCAGCAGCCAAGATTCTAGCGGGACCTACAATGAGCAGTTCTTC.

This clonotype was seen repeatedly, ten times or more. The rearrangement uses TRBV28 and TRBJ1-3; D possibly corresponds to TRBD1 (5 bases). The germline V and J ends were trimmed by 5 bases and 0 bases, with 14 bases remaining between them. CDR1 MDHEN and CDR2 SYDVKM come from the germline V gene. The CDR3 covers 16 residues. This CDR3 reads CASSNTGDSSGNTIYF. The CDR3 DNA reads TGTGCCAGCAGTAATACAGGTGACAGCTCTGGAAACACCATATATTTT. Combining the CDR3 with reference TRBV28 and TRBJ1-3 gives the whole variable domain DVKVTQSSRYLVKRTGEKVFLECVQDMDHENMFWYRQDPGLGLRLIYFSYDVKMKEKGDIPEGYSVSREKKERFSLILESASTNQTSMYLCASSNTGDSSGNTIYFGEGSWLTVV.

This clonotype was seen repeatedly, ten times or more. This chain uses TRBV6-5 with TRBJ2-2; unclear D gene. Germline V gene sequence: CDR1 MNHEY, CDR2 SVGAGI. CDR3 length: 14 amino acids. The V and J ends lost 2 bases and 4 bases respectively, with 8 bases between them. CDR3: CASSYGFSTGELFF. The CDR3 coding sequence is TGTGCCAGCAGTTACGGCTTCAGCACCGGGGAGCTGTTTTTT.

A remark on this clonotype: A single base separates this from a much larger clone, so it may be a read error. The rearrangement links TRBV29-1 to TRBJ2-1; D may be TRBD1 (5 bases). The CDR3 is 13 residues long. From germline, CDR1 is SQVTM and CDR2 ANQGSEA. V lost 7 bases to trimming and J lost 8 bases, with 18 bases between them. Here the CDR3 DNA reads TGCAGCGGTGGGTCAGGGCCCCTAGATGAGCAGTTCTTC. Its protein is CSGGSGPLDEQFF.

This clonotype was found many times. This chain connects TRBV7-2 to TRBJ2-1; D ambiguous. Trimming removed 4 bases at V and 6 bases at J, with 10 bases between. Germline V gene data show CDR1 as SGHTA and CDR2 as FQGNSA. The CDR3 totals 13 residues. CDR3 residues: CASSSNPLNEQFF. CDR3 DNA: TGTGCCAGCAGCTCCAACCCCCTCAATGAGCAGTTCTTC.

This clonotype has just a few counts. The CDR3 DNA reads as TGTGCCACCTGGGACCTTTCTAGCGGCTACAATGAGCAGTTCTTC. It encodes CATWDLSSGYNEQFF. The chain recombines TRBV15 with TRBJ2-1; 7 bases are shared with TRBD2. CDR3 length: 15 amino acids. CDR1 is LNHNV and CDR2 is YYDKDF in the germline V gene (reference sequence). Losses at the gene ends were 8 bases for V and 3 bases for J; bases not matched to a gene: 10. The entire variable domain, with the rest obtained from reference TRBV15 and TRBJ2-1, is as follows: DAMVIQNPRYQVTQFGKPVTLSCSQTLNHNVMYWYQQKSSQAPKLLFHYYDKDFNNEADTPDNFQSRRPNTSFCFLDIRSPGLGDTAMYLCATWDLSSGYNEQFFGPGTRLTVL.

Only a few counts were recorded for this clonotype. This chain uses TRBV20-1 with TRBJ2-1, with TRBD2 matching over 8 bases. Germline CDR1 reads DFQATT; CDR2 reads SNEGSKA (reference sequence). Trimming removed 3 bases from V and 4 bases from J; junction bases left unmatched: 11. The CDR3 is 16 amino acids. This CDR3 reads CSARPGREASYNEQFF. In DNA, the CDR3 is TGCAGTGCTAGGCCTGGGCGGGAGGCCTCATACAATGAGCAGTTCTTC.

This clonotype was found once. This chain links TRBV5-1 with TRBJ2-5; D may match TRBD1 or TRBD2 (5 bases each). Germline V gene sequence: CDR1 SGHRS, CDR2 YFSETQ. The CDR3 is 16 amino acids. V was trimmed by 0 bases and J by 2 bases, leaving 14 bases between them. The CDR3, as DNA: TGCGCCAGCAGCTTGGTCTTAGGGTGGGGGCAAGAGACCCAGTACTTC. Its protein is CASSLVLGWGQETQYF.

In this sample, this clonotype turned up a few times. This chain's CDR3 is CASSNRDQGGEQFF. CDR3 bases: TGTGCCAGCAGCAACCGGGACCAGGGGGGGGAGCAGTTCTTC. The chain couples TRBV7-7 to TRBJ2-1; D may correspond to TRBD1 or TRBD2 (7 bases each). The V end was cut by 5 bases, the J end by 10 bases, with 18 bases between. The germline V gene encodes CDR1 SSHAT and CDR2 FNYEAQ (reference sequence). The CDR3 contains 14 residues.

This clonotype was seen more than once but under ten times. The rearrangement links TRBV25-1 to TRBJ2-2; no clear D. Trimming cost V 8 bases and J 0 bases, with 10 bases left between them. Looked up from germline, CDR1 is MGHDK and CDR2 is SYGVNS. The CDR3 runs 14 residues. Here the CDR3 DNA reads TGTGCCAGCTTCGGGTACCCGAACACCGGGGAGCTGTTTTTT. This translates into CASFGYPNTGELFF.

CDR3 sequence: CSAPEGDRLRVWEGYTF. The DNA for the CDR3 is TGCAGTGCCCCGGAAGGGGACAGGCTGCGGGTTTGGGAGGGCTACACCTTC. This rearrangement joins TRBV20-1 to TRBJ1-2; TRBD1 agrees at 8 bases. The germline CDR1 and CDR2 sequences are DFQATT and SNEGSKA (reference sequence). With 6 bases clipped from V and 8 bases from J, the junction kept 23 bases outside the gene matches. CDR3 size: 17 residues.

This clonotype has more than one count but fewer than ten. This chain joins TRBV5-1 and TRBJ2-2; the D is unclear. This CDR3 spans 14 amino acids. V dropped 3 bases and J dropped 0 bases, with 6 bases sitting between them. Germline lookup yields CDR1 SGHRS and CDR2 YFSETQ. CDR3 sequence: CASSWTANTGELFF. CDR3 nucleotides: TGCGCCAGCAGCTGGACGGCGAACACCGGGGAGCTGTTTTTT.

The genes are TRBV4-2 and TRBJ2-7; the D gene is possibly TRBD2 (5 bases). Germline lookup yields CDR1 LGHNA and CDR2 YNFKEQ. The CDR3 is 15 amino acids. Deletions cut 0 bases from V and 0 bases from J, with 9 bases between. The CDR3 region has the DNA TGTGCCAGCAGCCAAGAGAGGACTCACTCCTACGAGCAGTACTTC. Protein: CASSQERTHSYEQYF.

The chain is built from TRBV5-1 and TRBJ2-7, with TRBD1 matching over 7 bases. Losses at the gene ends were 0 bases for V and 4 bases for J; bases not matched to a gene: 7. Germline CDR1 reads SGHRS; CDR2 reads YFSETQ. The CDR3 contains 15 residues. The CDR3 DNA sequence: TGCGCCAGCAGCTTGGCTAGGGACAGATTTTACGAGCAGTACTTC. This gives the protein CASSLARDRFYEQYF.

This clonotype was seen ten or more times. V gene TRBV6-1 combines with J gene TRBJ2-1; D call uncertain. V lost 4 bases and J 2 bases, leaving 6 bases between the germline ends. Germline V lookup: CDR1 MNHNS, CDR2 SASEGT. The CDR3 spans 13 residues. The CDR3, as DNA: TGTGCCAGCAGTGTGAGCCCCTACAATGAGCAGTTCTTC. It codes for CASSVSPYNEQFF.

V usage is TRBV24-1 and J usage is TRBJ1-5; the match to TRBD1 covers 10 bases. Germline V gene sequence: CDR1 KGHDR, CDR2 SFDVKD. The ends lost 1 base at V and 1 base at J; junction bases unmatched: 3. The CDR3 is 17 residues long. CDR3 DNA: TGTGCCACCAGTGATTTTGACAGGGGGCGCAGCAATCAGCCCCAGCATTTT. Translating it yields CATSDFDRGRSNQPQHF.

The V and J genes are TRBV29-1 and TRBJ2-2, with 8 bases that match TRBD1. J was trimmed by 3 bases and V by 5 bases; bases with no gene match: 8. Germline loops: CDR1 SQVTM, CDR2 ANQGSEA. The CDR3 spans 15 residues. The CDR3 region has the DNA TGCAGCGTTAGTTGGTCGGACAGGGACACCGGGGAGCTGTTTTTT. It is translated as CSVSWSDRDTGELFF.

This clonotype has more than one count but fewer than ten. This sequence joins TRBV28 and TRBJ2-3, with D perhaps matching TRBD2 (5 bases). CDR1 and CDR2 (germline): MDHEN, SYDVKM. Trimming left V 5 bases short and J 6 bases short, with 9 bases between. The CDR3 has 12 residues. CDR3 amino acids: CASSILEDTQYF. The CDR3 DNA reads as TGTGCCAGCAGTATACTAGAGGATACGCAGTATTTT.

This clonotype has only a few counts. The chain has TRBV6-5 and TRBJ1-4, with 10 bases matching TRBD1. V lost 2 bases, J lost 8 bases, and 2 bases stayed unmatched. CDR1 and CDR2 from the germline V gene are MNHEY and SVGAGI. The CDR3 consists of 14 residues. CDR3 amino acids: CASSYDRGREKLFF. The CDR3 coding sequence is TGTGCCAGCAGTTACGACAGGGGGCGGGAAAAACTGTTTTTT.

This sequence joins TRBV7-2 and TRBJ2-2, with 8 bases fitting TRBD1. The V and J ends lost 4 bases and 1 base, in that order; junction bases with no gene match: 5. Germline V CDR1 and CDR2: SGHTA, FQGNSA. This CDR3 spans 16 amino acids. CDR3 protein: CASSSPTGVNTGELFF. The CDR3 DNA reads TGTGCCAGCAGCTCACCGACAGGGGTGAACACCGGGGAGCTGTTTTTT.

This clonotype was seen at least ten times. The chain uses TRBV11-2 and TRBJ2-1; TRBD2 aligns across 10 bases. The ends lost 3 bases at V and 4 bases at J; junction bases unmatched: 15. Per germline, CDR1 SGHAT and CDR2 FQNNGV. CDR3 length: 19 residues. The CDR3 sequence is CASSFGPGQKAGGYNEQFF. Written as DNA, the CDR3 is TGTGCCAGCAGCTTTGGGCCGGGACAAAAAGCGGGAGGGTACAATGAGCAGTTCTTC.

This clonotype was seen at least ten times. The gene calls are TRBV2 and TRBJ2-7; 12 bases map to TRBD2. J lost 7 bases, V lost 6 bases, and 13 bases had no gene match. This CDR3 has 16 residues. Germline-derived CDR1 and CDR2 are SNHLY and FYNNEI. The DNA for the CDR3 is TGTGCCAGCAGCCTGACTAGCGGGGGTAGATTAAGGGAGCAGTACTTC. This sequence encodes CASSLTSGGRLREQYF.